This T cell receptor beta chain was found in a study of cytotoxic CD8 clonotypes in ibrutinib-treated CLL. Study summary: Sequencing produced an average of roughly 270,000 productive templates and 85,000 to 100,000 productive rearrangements per sample.

With sequencing, the targeted depth ranged from 1 in 200,000 to 1 in 1 million T cells. Data came from immunoSEQ multiplex PCR; TCRdb stores just in-frame clones and leaves some out. The sample yields about 27,000 clones, 55% to 70% seen once. Study outcomes and limitations: A rise in clonality was seen at ibrutinib response, and a fall back toward baseline was seen at progression. Relative to age-matched healthy donors, clonality at baseline was higher, and it tracked circulating CD8+ T-cell counts.

The table lists this clone with a few counts. The antigen remains undetermined. Germline V lookup: CDR1 SNHLY, CDR2 FYNNEI. CDR3 size: 13 residues. Trimming took 6 bases from V and 4 from J, leaving 12 bases between them. This specimen was PBMCs, taken after 24 months of ibrutinib treatment. This receptor was taken from a human donor with chronic lymphocytic leukemia. The rearrangement joins TRBV2 to TRBJ1-1; no firm D call. The CDR3 reads CASSPDKGTEAFF. The CDR3 DNA reads as TGTGCCAGCAGCCCCGACAAGGGCACTGAAGCTTTCTTT. Filled out from reference TRBV2 and TRBJ1-1, the complete variable domain reads EPEVTQTPSHQVTQMGQEVILRCVPISNHLYFYWYRQILGQKVEFLVSFYNNEISEKSEIFDDQFSVERPDGSNFTLKIRSTKLEDSAMYFCASSPDKGTEAFFGQGTRLTVV.